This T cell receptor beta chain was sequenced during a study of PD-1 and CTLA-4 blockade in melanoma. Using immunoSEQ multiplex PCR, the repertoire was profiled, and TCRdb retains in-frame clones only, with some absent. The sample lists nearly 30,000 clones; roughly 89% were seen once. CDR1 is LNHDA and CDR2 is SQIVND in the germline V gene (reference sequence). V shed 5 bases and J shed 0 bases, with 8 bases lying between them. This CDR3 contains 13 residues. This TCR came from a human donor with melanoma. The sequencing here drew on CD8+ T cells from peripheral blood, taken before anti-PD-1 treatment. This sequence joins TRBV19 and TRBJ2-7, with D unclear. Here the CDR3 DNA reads TGTGCCAGTAGTGAGACTCCCTCCTACGAGCAGTACTTC. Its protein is CASSETPSYEQYF.